This TCR beta chain originates from a study of CD8+ T cells in alopecia areata (dated by TCRdb to 2017 to 2018). In the study overall: The treated patients took part in an open-label pilot trial in which moderate-to-severe alopecia areata was treated with oral tofacitinib at 5 to 10 mg twice daily. Tofacitinib-treated patients had biopsies at baseline and at 4 and 24 weeks of treatment, with a later scalp biopsy in several patients. Patients received tofacitinib for 6 to 18 months and were then followed off drug for 6 months to check for delayed response and recurrence. In both human patients and the C3H/HeJ mouse model, the study applied high-throughput TCRbeta sequencing to look at T cell clonal expansion in alopecia areata. RNA was obtained with the PAXgene miRNA kit for fixed scalp, the miRNeasy kit for PBMCs, and the RNeasy kit for mouse skin. TCRbeta CDR3 regions were amplified by immunoSEQ multiplex PCR with 35 Vbeta forward and 13 Jbeta reverse primers. Scalp clonality was compared across normal scalp (n=4), patchy alopecia areata scalp (n=8), and alopecia totalis/universalis scalp (n=8). In humans, TCRbeta sequencing was performed on scalp tissue and on sorted CD4+ and CD8+ peripheral blood T cells from healthy controls and from patients with patchy or totalis/universalis alopecia areata. Overall study results and their limits: Unlike mouse skin, which is dominated by gammadelta T cells, normal human skin has resident alphabeta T cells that are also sequenced, and this complicates analysis of the scalp TCR repertoire. Shared TCR sequences between patients were less evident than in mice, which may be partly attributable to HLA diversity in the patient population. Compared with normal scalp, lesional scalp had higher clonality and more expanded CD8+ clones, particularly in alopecia totalis/universalis, a pattern that suggests antigenic drive.

Libraries were constructed by the immunoSEQ multiplex PCR assay. For TCR sequencing, RNA was extracted from every sample and reverse transcribed into cDNA to serve as template. First-strand cDNA was synthesized using SuperScript III with a 2:1 mix of oligo-dT and random hexamers. A synthetic immune receptor repertoire was used to gauge amplification bias, and whatever bias remained was removed computationally. As for the authors' bioinformatics: Raw reads were preprocessed for error removal, and CDR3 was defined according to IMGT conventions as running from the conserved cysteine to phenylalanine. Clonality was computed as 1 minus the Shannon entropy, with the entropy normalized by log2 of the number of productive unique TCRs. Whether each scalp clone was CD4 or CD8 was inferred by checking scalp TCRbeta sequences against the CD4 and CD8 repertoires from sorted blood. The table comes from immuneACCESS by way of TCRdb, which keeps in-frame sequences with V and J called. Part of the clones is missing from these tables; in studies checked, under half for an unresolved V gene and the rest for unknown reasons. That table supplies the V and J calls and clone size; D and trimming were determined from the DNA. This sample gives roughly 140,000 clones in total; less than 65% of them show up just once. Just under 20% of the sample lies in the top ten.

In light of the paper, this sample's time point label describes: baseline before oral tofacitinib. Lesional scalp punch biopsies and peripheral blood were obtained from alopecia areata patients. PBMCs were isolated by density centrifugation and stained for CD3, CD4 and CD8, after which CD4+ and CD8+ T cells were sorted on a FACSAria. Points on this clone: Its antigen is still unknown. No base quality values were provided; no much bigger clone lies one nucleotide off.

The receptor comes from a human donor with alopecia areata. This specimen consisted of CD8+ T cells sorted from blood, obtained at week 0.

The sequenced DNA is TGTGCCAGCAGTCCGTCTTGGGGGGAGGTGTTTGGGTCGGAGACCCAGTACTTC. The encoded protein is CASSPSWGEVFGSETQYF. The chain joins TRBV27 to TRBJ2-5; the D segment could be TRBD2, given 6 matching bases. The germline V gene (reference sequence) provides CDR1 MNHEY and CDR2 SMNVEV. Counted from cysteine to phenylalanine, this CDR3 has 18 amino acids. Only CDR3 DNA is held: 54 bases, read in frame from base 1. Trimming costs V 5 bases and J 5 bases, and their ends lie 27 bases apart.